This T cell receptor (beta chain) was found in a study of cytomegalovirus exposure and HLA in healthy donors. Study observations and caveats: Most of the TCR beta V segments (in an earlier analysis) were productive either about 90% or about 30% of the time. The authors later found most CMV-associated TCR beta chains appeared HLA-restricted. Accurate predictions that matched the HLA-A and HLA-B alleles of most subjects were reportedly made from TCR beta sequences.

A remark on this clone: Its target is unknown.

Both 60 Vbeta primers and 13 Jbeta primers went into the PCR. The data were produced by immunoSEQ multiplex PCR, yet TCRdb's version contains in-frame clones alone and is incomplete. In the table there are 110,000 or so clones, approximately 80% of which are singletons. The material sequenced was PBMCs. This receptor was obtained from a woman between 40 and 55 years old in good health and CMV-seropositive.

CDR3: CASRRDRGYEQYF. The DNA for the CDR3 is TGCGCCAGCAGGCGCGACAGGGGCTACGAGCAGTACTTC. This chain joins TRBV10-2 and TRBJ2-7; TRBD1 matches 8 bases. This CDR3 contains 13 residues. CDR1 is WSHSY and CDR2 is SAAADI in the germline V gene. The V segment lost 6 bases and the J segment 3 bases; nucleotides outside the gene matches: 4.